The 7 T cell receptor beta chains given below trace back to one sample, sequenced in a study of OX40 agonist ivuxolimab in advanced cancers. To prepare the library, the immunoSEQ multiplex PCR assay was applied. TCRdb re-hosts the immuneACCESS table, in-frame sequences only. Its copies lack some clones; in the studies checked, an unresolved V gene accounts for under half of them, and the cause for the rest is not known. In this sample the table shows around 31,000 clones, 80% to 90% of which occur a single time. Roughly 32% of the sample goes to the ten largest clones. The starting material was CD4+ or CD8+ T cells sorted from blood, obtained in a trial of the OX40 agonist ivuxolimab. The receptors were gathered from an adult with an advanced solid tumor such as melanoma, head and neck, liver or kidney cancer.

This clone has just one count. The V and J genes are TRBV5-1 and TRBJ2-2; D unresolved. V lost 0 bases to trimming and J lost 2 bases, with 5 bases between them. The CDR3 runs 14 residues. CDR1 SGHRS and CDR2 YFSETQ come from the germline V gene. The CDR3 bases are TGCGCCAGCAGCTTGGGGGGTAACACCGGGGAGCTGTTTTTT. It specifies CASSLGGNTGELFF.

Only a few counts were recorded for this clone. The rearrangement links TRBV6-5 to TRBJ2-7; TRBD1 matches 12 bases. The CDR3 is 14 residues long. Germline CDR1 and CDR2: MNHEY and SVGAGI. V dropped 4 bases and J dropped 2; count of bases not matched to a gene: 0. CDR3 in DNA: TGTGCCAGCAGTTGGGACAGGGGGCCCTACGAGCAGTACTTC. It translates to CASSWDRGPYEQYF.

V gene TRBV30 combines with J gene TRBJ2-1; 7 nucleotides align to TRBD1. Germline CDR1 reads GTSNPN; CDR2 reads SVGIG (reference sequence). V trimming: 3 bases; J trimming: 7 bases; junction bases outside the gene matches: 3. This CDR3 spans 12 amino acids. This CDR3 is CAWRDRFNEQFF. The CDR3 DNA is TGTGCCTGGAGGGACAGGTTTAATGAGCAGTTCTTC.

As DNA, the CDR3 is TGTGCAAGTCGCTTAGCGGGCTATGGCTACACCTTC. Its protein product is CASRLAGYGYTF. V gene TRBV12-2 combines with J gene TRBJ1-2. TRBV12-2 is a listed pseudogene. The CDR3 length is 12 residues.

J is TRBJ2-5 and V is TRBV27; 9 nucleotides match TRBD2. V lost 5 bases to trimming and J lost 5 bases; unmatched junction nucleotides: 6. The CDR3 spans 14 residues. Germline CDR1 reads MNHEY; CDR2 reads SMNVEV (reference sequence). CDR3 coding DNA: TGTGCCAGCAGTATGGGACTAGCCTTGGAGACCCAGTACTTC. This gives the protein CASSMGLALETQYF.

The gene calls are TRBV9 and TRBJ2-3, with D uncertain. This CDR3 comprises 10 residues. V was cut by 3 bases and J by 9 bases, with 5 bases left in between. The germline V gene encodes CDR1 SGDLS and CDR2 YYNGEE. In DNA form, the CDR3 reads TGTGCCAGCAGCGGTGAAACGCAGTATTTT. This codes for CASSGETQYF.

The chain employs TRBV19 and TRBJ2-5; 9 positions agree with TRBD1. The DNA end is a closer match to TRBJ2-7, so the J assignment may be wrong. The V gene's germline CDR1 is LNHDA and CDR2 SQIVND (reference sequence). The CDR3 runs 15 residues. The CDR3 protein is CASALSGTGIYEQYF. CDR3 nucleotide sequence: TGTGCCAGTGCCCTTTCCGGGACAGGGATCTACGAGCAGTACTTC.